The 17 T cell receptor beta chains below were found in one sample sequenced in a study of metastatic and nonmetastatic thyroid tumors. MiXCR re-clonotyped the PCR reads for TCRdb. The sample holds 25,000 to 30,000 clones, around a sixth seen once. Ahead of thyroid surgery, no patient had received treatment of any kind. The sample comprised blood. These receptors came from a female donor with papillary thyroid cancer or a benign thyroid nodule (not recorded which). Some clones in this sample may be carry-over from other donors' samples.

This clone occurred a few times. One base away lies a much larger clone, so this may be a sequencing read error. V is TRBV18 and J is TRBJ2-3; D call uncertain. Germline values: CDR1 KGHSH, CDR2 LQKENI. The CDR3 totals 14 residues. CDR3 DNA: TGTGCCAGCTCACCACCGACACGCACAGATGCGCAGTATTTT. Translating it yields CASSPPTRTDAQYF.

For this clone: One junction end disagrees with the germline gene, perhaps due to a read error. The J gene is TRBJ2-5, the V gene TRBV28; 8 bases agree with TRBD2. From germline, CDR1 is MDHEN and CDR2 SYDVKM. The CDR3 totals 16 residues. The CDR3 nucleotides are TGTGCCAGCAGTTCGTTAGTCAGGACTAGCCGGGAGACCCAGTATTTC. This encodes CASSSLVRTSRETQYF.

On this clone itself: A much bigger clone sits one base away, suggesting this may be a read error. The sample carries other DNA sequences with the same CDR3. V usage is TRBV29-1 and J usage is TRBJ2-5; TRBD1 is a possible D gene (6 bases). CDR1 and CDR2 from the germline V gene are SQVTM and ANQGSEA. The CDR3 runs 13 residues. This chain's CDR3 is CSVVQGSGETQYF. CDR3 DNA sequence: TGCAGCGTCGTCCAGGGGTCCGGTGAGACTCAGTACTTC. Full variable domain (missing parts from reference TRBV29-1 and TRBJ2-5): SAVISQKPSRDICQRGTSLTIQCQVDSQVTMMFWYRQQPGQSLTLIATANQGSEATYESGFVIDKFPISRPNLTFSTLTVSNMSPEDSSIYLCSVVQGSGETQYFGPGTRLLVL.

The sample holds many counts of this clone. The rearrangement links TRBV10-3 to TRBJ1-2; weak D call: TRBD1 (5 bases). V lost 4 bases, J lost 7 bases, and 16 bases lay in between. Germline values: CDR1 ENHRY, CDR2 SYGVKD. This CDR3 spans 14 amino acids. This CDR3 reads CAISGLRGVSGYTF. The CDR3 DNA reads as TGTGCCATCAGTGGTTTGAGAGGGGTTAGTGGCTACACCTTC.

Judged by abundance, this clone is medium-sized. The genes are TRBV28 and TRBJ2-1; D gene ambiguous. V was pared by 1 base and J by 0 bases, with 13 bases between. The CDR3 has 17 amino acids. Germline V gene sequence: CDR1 MDHEN, CDR2 SYDVKM. CDR3 nucleotide sequence: TGTGCCAGCAGTTTATACGGACGGCCTCGCTCCTACAATGAGCAGTTCTTC. It codes for CASSLYGRPRSYNEQFF.

This clone has ten or more counts. The chain recombines TRBV12-3 or TRBV12-4 with TRBJ1-2; the D gene is possibly TRBD1 (5 bases). V was clipped by 1 base and J by 4 bases, with 7 bases between them. The CDR3 sequence is 13 residues long. CDR3 DNA sequence: TGTGCCAGCAGTTTAGGACAGATCTATGGCTACACCTTC. This gives the protein CASSLGQIYGYTF.

This clone appeared many times. The chain uses TRBV6-1 and TRBJ1-3; 8 bases are shared with TRBD1. The CDR3 runs to 17 residues. CDR1 is MNHNS, CDR2 SASEGT, per germline. V dropped 5 bases and J dropped 4; count of bases not matched to a gene: 13. CDR3 residues: CASSPEPAWTGGNTIYF. The CDR3 bases are TGTGCCAGCAGTCCCGAACCCGCTTGGACAGGGGGAAACACCATATATTTT.

This clone is termed medium-sized. The chain links TRBV12-3 or TRBV12-4 to TRBJ2-7; maybe TRBD2 (6 bases). The CDR3 runs to 13 residues. V lost 3 bases to trimming and J lost 7 bases, with 13 bases between them. The CDR3 nucleotides are TGTGCCAGCAGTTTGGGGACTTACGGAGAGCAGTACTTC. Its protein is CASSLGTYGEQYF.

There are many counts of this clone. CDR3 bases: TGTGCCAGCAGCCCACTAGGGGGGAGCACCGGGGAGCTGTTTTTT. Its translation is CASSPLGGSTGELFF. The chain employs TRBV3-1 and TRBJ2-2; D may match TRBD1 or TRBD2 (6 bases each). The CDR3 has 15 residues. The germline V and J ends were trimmed by 4 bases and 4 bases, with 13 bases remaining between them. The germline gives CDR1 LGHDT, CDR2 YNNKEL (reference sequence).

This clone appeared many times. V gene TRBV6-1 combines with J gene TRBJ2-2; D unresolved. The CDR3 runs to 13 residues. CDR1 is MNHNS, CDR2 SASEGT, per germline. V was clipped by 7 bases and J by 2 bases, with 8 bases between them. CDR3 loop: CASKVSNTGELFF. As DNA, the CDR3 is TGTGCCAGCAAGGTGTCCAACACCGGGGAGCTGTTTTTT.

This clone was picked up many times. J is TRBJ2-3 and V is TRBV2; D is undetermined. The V end lost 3 bases, the J end lost 6 bases, and 4 bases lay between the germline ends. CDR1 is SNHLY, CDR2 FYNNEI, per germline. The CDR3 contains 11 residues. The CDR3 loop is CASSDWDTQYF. The DNA of the CDR3 is TGTGCCAGCAGTGACTGGGATACGCAGTATTTT.

This clone has only a few counts. The V and J genes are TRBV6-1 and TRBJ1-5, with 8 bases aligning to TRBD1. The J segment lost 2 bases and the V segment lost 6 bases, leaving 9 bases of the junction unmatched. Germline V gene data show CDR1 as MNHNS and CDR2 as SASEGT. CDR3 length: 16 amino acids. The CDR3 protein is CASRTGRGLCNQPQHF. The CDR3 coding sequence is TGTGCCAGCAGGACTGGCAGGGGGCTGTGCAATCAGCCCCAGCATTTT.

The rearrangement links TRBV6-1 to TRBJ2-3, with 8 bases identical to TRBD1. V lost 3 bases and J lost 4; bases outside the gene matches: 3. Germline values: CDR1 MNHNS, CDR2 SASEGT. The length of the CDR3 is 14 residues. The CDR3 DNA follows: TGTGCCAGCAGTGATGCAGGGGGCGCAGATACGCAGTATTTT. Translating it yields CASSDAGGADTQYF.

This clone was found many times. The J gene is TRBJ2-1, the V gene TRBV20-1; D tentatively reads TRBD1 or TRBD2 (5 bases each). Germline V gives CDR1 DFQATT, CDR2 SNEGSKA (reference sequence). This CDR3 is built from 14 residues. V lost 3 bases and J 5 bases, leaving 14 bases between the germline ends. The CDR3 protein is CSASRPGANNEQFF. The DNA of the CDR3 is TGCAGTGCTAGTAGACCCGGGGCAAACAATGAGCAGTTCTTC.

Remarks on this clone: A read error may explain this, as a much larger clone is one base away. The sample contains more than one DNA sequence encoding this CDR3. The rearrangement joins TRBV11-1 to TRBJ2-2; TRBD2 matches 8 bases. Germline V gives CDR1 SGHAT, CDR2 FQDESV (reference sequence). The CDR3 is made up of 16 amino acids. This CDR3 is CASSSGLAANTGELLF. The CDR3, as DNA: TGTGCCAGCAGCTCCGGACTAGCTGCGAACACCGGGGAGCTACTTTTT.

This clone has a count of ten or more. V and J are TRBV12-3 or TRBV12-4 and TRBJ2-5; 7 bases map to TRBD1. V dropped 1 base and J dropped 1; count of bases not matched to a gene: 6. CDR3 size: 16 residues. CDR3 sequence (DNA): TGTGCCAGCAGTTTAGTACGGCGGACAGGCCAAGAGACCCAGTACTTC. It yields the protein CASSLVRRTGQETQYF.

The chain joins TRBV6-1 to TRBJ2-7, with D tentatively TRBD1 (6 bases). Trimming took 3 bases from V and 3 from J, leaving 9 bases between them. In germline, CDR1 is MNHNS, CDR2 SASEGT. This CDR3 has 13 amino acids. CDR3 coding DNA: TGTGCCAGCAGTGACGAGGGGGTCTACGAGCAGTACGTC. The encoded protein is CASSDEGVYEQYV.